Shown below are 8 T cell receptor beta chains from a single sample sequenced in a study of PD-1 blockade in classical Hodgkin lymphoma. The patients all showed relapse after autologous stem cell transplantation, while their brentuximab vedotin exposure varied. Sequencing used immunoSEQ multiplex PCR; TCRdb keeps in-frame clones, though not all of them. The repertoire holds around 45,000 clones, with approximately 91% as singletons. This sample comprised peripheral blood mononuclear cells (PBMCs), obtained at baseline. The receptors were sampled from a human donor with classical Hodgkin lymphoma.

The V gene is TRBV28, the J gene TRBJ1-1; D not certain. Germline lookup yields CDR1 MDHEN and CDR2 SYDVKM. The ends were cut back, 1 base at V and 3 bases at J, with 9 bases in the middle. The CDR3 extends over 14 amino acids. In DNA form, the CDR3 reads TGTGCCAGCAGTTTATTAGGGCGGGACACTGAAGCTTTCTTT. It specifies CASSLLGRDTEAFF.

This clone is classed as medium-sized. V usage is TRBV7-2 and J usage is TRBJ1-6, with a weak D call TRBD1 (5 bases). V dropped 0 bases and J dropped 6 bases, with 12 bases sitting between them. Germline-derived CDR1 and CDR2 are SGHTA and FQGNSA. This CDR3 contains 16 residues. CDR3 DNA: TGTGCCAGCAGCTTAGCGGTGGGGCAGGGTAATTCACCCCTCCACTTT. Residues: CASSLAVGQGNSPLHF.

This rearrangement joins TRBV27 to TRBJ2-1; TRBD1 agrees at 7 bases. Trimming removed 4 bases from V and 8 bases from J; junction bases left unmatched: 17. Per the germline V gene, CDR1 is MNHEY and CDR2 is SMNVEV (reference sequence). The CDR3 spans 17 residues. DNA for the CDR3: TGTGCCAGCAGTTCCCTCTTCGACAGGGTTATTAAGTATGAGCAGTTCTTC. This sequence encodes CASSSLFDRVIKYEQFF.

This clone was picked up a small number of times. The CDR3 here is CASRFVAGGPNEQYF. CDR3 coding DNA: TGTGCCAGTAGGTTCGTAGCGGGGGGGCCGAACGAGCAGTACTTC. The chain recombines TRBV19 with TRBJ2-7; 11 bases are a match to TRBD2. V was pared by 6 bases and J by 5 bases, with 9 bases of the junction left unmatched. Germline values: CDR1 LNHDA, CDR2 SQIVND (reference sequence). This CDR3 has 15 residues.

The CDR3 here is CASSQESTEGRYNEQFF. CDR3 nucleotides: TGCGCCAGCAGCCAAGAAAGTACGGAGGGTCGCTACAATGAGCAGTTCTTC. The chain employs TRBV4-3 and TRBJ2-1, with D possibly being TRBD2 (6 bases). The CDR3 spans 17 residues. CDR1 and CDR2 (germline): LGHNA, YSLEER. V lost 0 bases and J 3 bases, leaving 15 bases between the germline ends.

V gene TRBV11-2 combines with J gene TRBJ2-7; 8 bases map to TRBD2. Germline-derived CDR1 and CDR2 are SGHAT and FQNNGV. J gave up 0 bases and V 5 bases, and 9 bases lay outside the gene matches. The CDR3 has 16 residues. The CDR3 region is CASSPASGTSSYEQYF. The CDR3, as DNA: TGTGCCAGCAGCCCTGCTTCCGGGACTAGCTCCTACGAGCAGTACTTC.

This clone was seen a few times. This rearrangement joins TRBV27 to TRBJ2-1; 7 bases fit TRBD1. Germline CDR1 reads MNHEY; CDR2 reads SMNVEV (reference sequence). CDR3 size: 15 residues. V gave up 1 base and J gave up 7 bases; unmatched junction bases: 7. The CDR3 coding sequence is TGTGCCAGCAGTTTATGGCAGGGGGTCGTGAATGAGCAGTTCTTC. Encoded protein: CASSLWQGVVNEQFF.

This chain uses TRBV27 with TRBJ2-2; TRBD2 aligns across 8 bases. Germline lookup yields CDR1 MNHEY and CDR2 SMNVEV (reference sequence). There are 14 residues in the CDR3. Trimming took 10 bases from V and 4 from J; bases not matched to a gene: 8. In DNA, the CDR3 is TGTGCCACCAGCGGGAGACCGTTCACCGGGGAGCTGTTTTTT. It is translated as CATSGRPFTGELFF.